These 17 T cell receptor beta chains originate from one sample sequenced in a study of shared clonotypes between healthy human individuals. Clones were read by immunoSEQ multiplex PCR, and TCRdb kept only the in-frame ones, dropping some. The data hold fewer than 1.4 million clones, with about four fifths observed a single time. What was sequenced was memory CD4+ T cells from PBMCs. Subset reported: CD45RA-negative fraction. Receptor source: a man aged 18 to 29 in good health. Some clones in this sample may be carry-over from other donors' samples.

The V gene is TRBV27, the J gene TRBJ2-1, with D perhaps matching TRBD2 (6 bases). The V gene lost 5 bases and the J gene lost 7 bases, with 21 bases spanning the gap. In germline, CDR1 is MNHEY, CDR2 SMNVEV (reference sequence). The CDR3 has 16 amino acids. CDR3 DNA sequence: TGTGCCAGCAGTCCGCTCGGGAGACTCGCAGGTAATGAGCAGTTCTTC. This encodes CASSPLGRLAGNEQFF.

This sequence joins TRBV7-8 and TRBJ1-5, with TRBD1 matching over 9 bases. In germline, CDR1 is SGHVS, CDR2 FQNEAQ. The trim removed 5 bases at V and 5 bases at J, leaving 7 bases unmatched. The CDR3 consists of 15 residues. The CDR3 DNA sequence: TGTGCCAGCAGCGGTATGACAGGGGGAGATCAGCCCCAGCATTTT. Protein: CASSGMTGGDQPQHF.

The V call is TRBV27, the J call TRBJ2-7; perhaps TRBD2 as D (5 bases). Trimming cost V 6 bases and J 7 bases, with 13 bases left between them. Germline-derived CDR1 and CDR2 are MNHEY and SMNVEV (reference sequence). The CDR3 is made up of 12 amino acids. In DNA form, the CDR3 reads TGTGCCAGCAGGACCTTACGGGGAGAGCAGTACTTC. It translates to CASRTLRGEQYF.

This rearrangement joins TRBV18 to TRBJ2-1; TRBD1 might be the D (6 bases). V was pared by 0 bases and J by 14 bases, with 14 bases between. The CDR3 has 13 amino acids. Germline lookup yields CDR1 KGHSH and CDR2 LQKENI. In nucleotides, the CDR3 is TGTGCCAGCTCACCACCAAACAGGGTTGCGGAGTTCTTC. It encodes CASSPPNRVAEFF.

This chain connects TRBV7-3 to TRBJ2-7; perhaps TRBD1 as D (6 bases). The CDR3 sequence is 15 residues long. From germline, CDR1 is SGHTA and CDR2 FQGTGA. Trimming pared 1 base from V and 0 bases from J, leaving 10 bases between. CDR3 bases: TGTGCCAGCAGCTTAAATGCAGGGGCCTCCTACGAGCAGTACTTC. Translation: CASSLNAGASYEQYF.

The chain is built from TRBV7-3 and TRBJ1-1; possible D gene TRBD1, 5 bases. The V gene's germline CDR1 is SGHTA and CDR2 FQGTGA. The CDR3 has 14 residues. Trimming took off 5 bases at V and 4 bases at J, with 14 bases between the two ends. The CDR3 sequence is CASSPSGFFTEAFF. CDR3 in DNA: TGTGCCAGCAGCCCTTCAGGGTTTTTCACTGAAGCTTTCTTT.

CDR3 residues: CAWSLGRGNYGYTF. The CDR3, as DNA: TGTGCCTGGAGTCTAGGCCGAGGGAACTATGGCTACACCTTC. The chain employs TRBV30 and TRBJ1-2; D is uncertain. V was pared by 2 bases and J by 2 bases, with 12 bases between. The length of the CDR3 is 14 residues. Germline V lookup: CDR1 GTSNPN, CDR2 SVGIG (reference sequence). The variable domain in full, with the rest retrieved from reference TRBV30 and TRBJ1-2, is SQTIHQWPATLVQPVGSPLSLECTVEGTSNPNLYWYRQAAGRGLQLLFYSVGIGQISSEVPQNLSASRPQDRQFILSSKKLLLSDSGFYLCAWSLGRGNYGYTFGSGTRLTVV.

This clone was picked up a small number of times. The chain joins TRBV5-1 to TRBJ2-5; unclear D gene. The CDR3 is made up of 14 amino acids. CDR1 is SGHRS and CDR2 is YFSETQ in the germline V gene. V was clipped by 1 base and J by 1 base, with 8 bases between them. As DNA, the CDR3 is TGCGCCAGCAGCTTGCTTAGCCCCCAAGAGACCCAGTACTTC. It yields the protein CASSLLSPQETQYF. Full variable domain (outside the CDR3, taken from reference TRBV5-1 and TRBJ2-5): KAGVTQTPRYLIKTRGQQVTLSCSPISGHRSVSWYQQTPGQGLQFLFEYFSETQRNKGNFPGRFSGRQFSNSRSEMNVSTLELGDSALYLCASSLLSPQETQYFGPGTRLLVL.

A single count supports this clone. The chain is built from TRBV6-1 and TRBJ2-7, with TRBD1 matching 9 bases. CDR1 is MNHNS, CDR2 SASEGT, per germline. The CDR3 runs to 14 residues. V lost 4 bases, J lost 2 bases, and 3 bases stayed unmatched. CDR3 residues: CASSAYRGPYEQYF. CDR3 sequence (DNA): TGTGCCAGCAGTGCATACAGGGGGCCCTACGAGCAGTACTTC.

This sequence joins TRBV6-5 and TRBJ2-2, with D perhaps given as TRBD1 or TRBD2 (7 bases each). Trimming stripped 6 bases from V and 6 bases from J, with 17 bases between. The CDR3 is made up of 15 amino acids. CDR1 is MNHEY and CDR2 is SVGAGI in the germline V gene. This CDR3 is CASSPRGRGPGELFF. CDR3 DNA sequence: TGTGCCAGCAGCCCCCGTGGGAGGGGGCCCGGGGAGCTGTTTTTT.

CDR3 loop: CASTYRGRATNEKLFF. The DNA for the CDR3 is TGTGCCAGCACCTACAGGGGGAGAGCAACTAATGAAAAACTGTTTTTT. The gene calls are TRBV28 and TRBJ1-4; 8 bases line up with TRBD1. V shed 7 bases, J shed 0 bases, and the junction held 7 bases outside the gene matches. CDR3 size: 16 residues. CDR1 is MDHEN and CDR2 is SYDVKM in the germline V gene.

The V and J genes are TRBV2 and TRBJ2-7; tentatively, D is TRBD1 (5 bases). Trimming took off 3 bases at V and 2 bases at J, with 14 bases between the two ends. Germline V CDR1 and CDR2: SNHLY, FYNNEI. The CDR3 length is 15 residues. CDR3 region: CASSEGPSPTYEQYF. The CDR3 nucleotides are TGTGCCAGCAGTGAGGGGCCTTCGCCAACCTACGAGCAGTACTTC.

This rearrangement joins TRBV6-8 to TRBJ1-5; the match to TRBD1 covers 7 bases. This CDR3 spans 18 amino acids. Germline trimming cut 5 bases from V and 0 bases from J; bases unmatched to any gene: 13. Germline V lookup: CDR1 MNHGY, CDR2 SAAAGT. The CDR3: CASSRLLGGTDSNQPQHF. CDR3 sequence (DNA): TGTGCCAGCAGTAGACTCCTCGGGGGGACAGATAGCAATCAGCCCCAGCATTTT.

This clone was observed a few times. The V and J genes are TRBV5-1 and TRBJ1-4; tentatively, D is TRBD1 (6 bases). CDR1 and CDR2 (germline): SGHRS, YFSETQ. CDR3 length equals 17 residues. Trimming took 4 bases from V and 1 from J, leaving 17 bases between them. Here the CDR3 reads CASSPNRARGTNEKLFF. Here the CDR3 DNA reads TGCGCCAGCAGCCCCAACAGGGCTCGGGGAACTAATGAAAAACTGTTTTTT.

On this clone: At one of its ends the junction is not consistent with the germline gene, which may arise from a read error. The DNA for the CDR3 is TGTGCCAGCAGTTTAGGTAGCGGCACAACGGTCTACGAGCAGTACTTC. Translated: CASSLGSGTTVYEQYF. The rearrangement joins TRBV7-2 to TRBJ2-7, with TRBD2 as a possible D gene (6 bases). The germline V gene has CDR1 SGHTA and CDR2 FQGNSA. The CDR3 is 16 residues long.

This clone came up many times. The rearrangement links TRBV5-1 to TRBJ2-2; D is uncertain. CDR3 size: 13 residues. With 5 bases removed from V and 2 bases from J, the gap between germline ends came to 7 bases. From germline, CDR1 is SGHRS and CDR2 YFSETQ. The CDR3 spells CASSQDNTGELFF. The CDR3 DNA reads TGCGCCAGCAGTCAGGACAACACCGGGGAGCTGTTTTTT. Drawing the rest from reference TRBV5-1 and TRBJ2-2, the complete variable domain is KAGVTQTPRYLIKTRGQQVTLSCSPISGHRSVSWYQQTPGQGLQFLFEYFSETQRNKGNFPGRFSGRQFSNSRSEMNVSTLELGDSALYLCASSQDNTGELFFGEGSRLTVL.

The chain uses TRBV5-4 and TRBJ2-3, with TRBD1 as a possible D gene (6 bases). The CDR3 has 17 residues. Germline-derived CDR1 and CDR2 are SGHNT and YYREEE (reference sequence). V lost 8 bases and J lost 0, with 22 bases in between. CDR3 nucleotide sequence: TGTGCCAGTCACAAGGGGACATTAGGGTTCAGCACAGATACGCAGTATTTT. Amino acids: CASHKGTLGFSTDTQYF.